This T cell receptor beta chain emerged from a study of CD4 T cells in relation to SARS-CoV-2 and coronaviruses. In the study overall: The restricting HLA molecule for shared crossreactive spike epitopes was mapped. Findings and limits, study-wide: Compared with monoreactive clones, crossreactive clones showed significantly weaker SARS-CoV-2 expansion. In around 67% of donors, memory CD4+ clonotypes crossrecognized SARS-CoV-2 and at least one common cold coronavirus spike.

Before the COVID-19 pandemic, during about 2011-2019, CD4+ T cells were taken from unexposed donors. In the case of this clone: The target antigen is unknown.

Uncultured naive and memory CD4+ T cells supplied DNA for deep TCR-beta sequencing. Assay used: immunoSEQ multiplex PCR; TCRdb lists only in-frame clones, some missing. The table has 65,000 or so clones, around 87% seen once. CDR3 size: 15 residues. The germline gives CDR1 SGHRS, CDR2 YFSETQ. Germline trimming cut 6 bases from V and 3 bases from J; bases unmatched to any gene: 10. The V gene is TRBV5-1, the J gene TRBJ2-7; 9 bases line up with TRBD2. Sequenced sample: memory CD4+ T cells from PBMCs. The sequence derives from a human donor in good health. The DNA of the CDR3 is TGCGCCAGCACCTCGGCGGGGGGGGGCCACTACGAGCAGTACTTC. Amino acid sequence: CASTSAGGGHYEQYF. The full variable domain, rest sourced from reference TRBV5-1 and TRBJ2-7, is KAGVTQTPRYLIKTRGQQVTLSCSPISGHRSVSWYQQTPGQGLQFLFEYFSETQRNKGNFPGRFSGRQFSNSRSEMNVSTLELGDSALYLCASTSAGGGHYEQYFGPGTRLTVT.